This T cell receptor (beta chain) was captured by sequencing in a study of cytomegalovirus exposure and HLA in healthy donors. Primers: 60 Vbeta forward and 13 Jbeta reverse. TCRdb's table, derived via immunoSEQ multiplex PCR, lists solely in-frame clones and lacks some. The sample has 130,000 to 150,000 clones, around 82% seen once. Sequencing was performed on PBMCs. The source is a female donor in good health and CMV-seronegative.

The CDR3 is CASSSVDRGLMYAFF. The CDR3 DNA reads as TGTGCCAGCAGCTCCGTTGACAGGGGGCTTATGTATGCTTTCTTT. This chain uses TRBV5-6 with TRBJ1-1; 10 positions agree with TRBD1. CDR1 is SGHDT and CDR2 is YYEEEE in the germline V gene. Trimming cost V 3 bases and J 11 bases; bases outside gene matches: 13. The CDR3 loop spans 15 amino acids.